Below, 8 T cell receptor beta chains from the same sample are listed, as sequenced in a study of cytomegalovirus exposure and HLA in healthy donors. The method was immunoSEQ multiplex PCR; TCRdb's version includes in-frame clones alone and lacks a portion of them. The table shows about 170,000 clones, with about nine tenths occurring only once. Sequences were obtained from PBMCs. The source of these receptors is a man aged 18 to 30 in good health and CMV-seropositive.

This chain links TRBV18 with TRBJ1-1; D might be TRBD1 (5 bases). The CDR3 loop spans 15 amino acids. The germline CDR1 and CDR2 sequences are KGHSH and LQKENI. The germline V and J ends were trimmed by 3 bases and 4 bases, with 15 bases remaining between them. The CDR3 spells CASSPGQGVGTEAFF. CDR3 sequence (DNA): TGTGCCAGCTCACCCGGGCAGGGCGTTGGCACTGAAGCTTTCTTT.

The rearrangement joins TRBV29-1 to TRBJ2-3; 12 bases align to TRBD2. The V gene's germline CDR1 is SQVTM and CDR2 ANQGSEA. With 4 bases clipped from V and 0 bases from J, the junction kept 2 bases outside the gene matches. The CDR3 has 15 amino acids. The CDR3 coding sequence is TGCAGCGTTGCAGGACTAGCGGGGAGCACAGATACGCAGTATTTT. Residues: CSVAGLAGSTDTQYF.

The chain joins TRBV7-2 to TRBJ2-7; a possible D gene is TRBD1 (5 bases). Deletions cut 3 bases from V and 4 bases from J, with 10 bases between. Germline lookup yields CDR1 SGHTA and CDR2 FQGNSA. CDR3 length equals 13 residues. CDR3 bases: TGTGCCAGCAGCTTGGGTGGACAATACGAGCAGTACTTC. Its translation is CASSLGGQYEQYF. Filled out from reference TRBV7-2 and TRBJ2-7, the complete variable domain reads GAGVSQSPSNKVTEKGKDVELRCDPISGHTALYWYRQSLGQGLEFLIYFQGNSAPDKSGLPSDRFSAERTGGSVSTLTIQRTQQEDSAVYLCASSLGGQYEQYFGPGTRLTVT.

The V gene is TRBV11-2, the J gene TRBJ1-3, with 7 bases fitting TRBD1. The CDR3 has 15 amino acids. Per the germline V gene, CDR1 is SGHAT and CDR2 is FQNNGV. V was clipped by 7 bases and J by 0 bases; unmatched bases: 6. This CDR3 is CASTQGGFSGNTIYF. In DNA form, the CDR3 reads TGTGCCAGCACCCAAGGGGGCTTCTCTGGAAACACCATATATTTT.

The chain joins TRBV28 to TRBJ2-2; 10 bases are shared with TRBD2. The CDR3 sequence is 15 residues long. Trimming cost V 4 bases and J 3 bases; bases outside gene matches: 2. Germline CDR1 MDHEN, CDR2 SYDVKM. This chain's CDR3 is CASSSGLADTGELFF. As DNA, the CDR3 is TGTGCCAGCAGTTCAGGACTAGCGGACACCGGGGAGCTGTTTTTT.

This rearrangement joins TRBV2 to TRBJ2-1, with D possibly being TRBD2 (5 bases). Germline values: CDR1 SNHLY, CDR2 FYNNEI. Trimming stripped 6 bases from V and 10 bases from J, with 25 bases between. There are 16 residues in the CDR3. CDR3 sequence: CASSTQLLVAFEEQFF. The CDR3 DNA reads TGTGCCAGCAGCACACAATTACTAGTGGCGTTCGAGGAGCAGTTCTTC. The variable domain in full, with the rest retrieved from reference TRBV2 and TRBJ2-1, is EPEVTQTPSHQVTQMGQEVILRCVPISNHLYFYWYRQILGQKVEFLVSFYNNEISEKSEIFDDQFSVERPDGSNFTLKIRSTKLEDSAMYFCASSTQLLVAFEEQFFGPGTRLTVL.

V gene TRBV14 combines with J gene TRBJ2-3, with 9 bases aligning to TRBD1. CDR3 length equals 13 residues. V shed 8 bases and J 2 bases; nucleotides not matched to a gene: 2. The germline gives CDR1 SGHDN, CDR2 FVKESK. Here the CDR3 DNA reads TGTGCCAGCGGGACAGGGTTCACAGATACGCAGTATTTT. It specifies CASGTGFTDTQYF.

This chain joins TRBV19 and TRBJ2-1, with 7 bases that match TRBD1. J was trimmed by 2 bases and V by 9 bases; bases with no gene match: 7. The CDR3 runs 14 residues. Germline-derived CDR1 and CDR2 are LNHDA and SQIVND (reference sequence). The CDR3 DNA sequence: TGTGCCAGCGAGAGACAGGGAACCTACAATGAGCAGTTCTTC. Translation gives CASERQGTYNEQFF.